This T cell receptor (beta chain) was observed in a study of T cells after yellow fever vaccination. The authors made TCR cDNA by 5'RACE template switching, adding a universal primer site and UMIs. In TCRdb, the 5' RACE reads were re-called with MiXCR into one record per CDR3 protein. The sample carries about 340,000 distinct CDR3 sequences, 3% to 4.5% recorded once. General study points: Weaker in magnitude, the secondary response showed a faster peak on day 5 versus 15. In post-booster samples, most primary-vaccination clones reappeared (approximately 97% CD4, 88% CD8).

As regards this clonotype: Its antigen remains unidentified.

This TCR was recovered from a man aged 18 to 30 who received the YFV17D yellow fever vaccine. Specimen: PBMCs, collected 5 days after the yellow fever booster vaccination.

The CDR3 protein is CASSGGGLGNTIYF. DNA of the CDR3: TGTGCCAGCAGTGGAGGTGGCCTCGGAAACACCATATATTTT. The V call is TRBV6-1, the J call TRBJ1-3; D gene ambiguous. In germline, CDR1 is MNHNS, CDR2 SASEGT. V lost 4 bases and J lost 4, with 11 bases in between. The CDR3 extends over 14 amino acids.